This TCR beta chain was observed in a study of T cell therapy after organ transplantation. On this clone itself: The antigen is unknown.

Trimming shortened V by 0 bases and J by 13 bases, and 15 bases separated the two germline ends. Germline loops: CDR1 GTSNPN, CDR2 SVGIG (reference sequence). CDR3 length equals 12 residues. Profiled with immunoSEQ multiplex PCR; TCRdb holds only in-frame clones, not every one. Of 40,000 to 60,000 clones listed, 85% to 95% are singletons. The source material was CD8+ T cells from blood, sampled before autologous CMV-specific T cell therapy. This receptor was obtained from a human patient who had received a solid organ transplant and had CMV disease. The V call is TRBV30, the J call TRBJ1-2, with D uncertain. The CDR3: CAWSVSEPDGTF. CDR3 nucleotides: TGTGCCTGGAGTGTCTCCGAGCCCGACGGCACCTTC.